The present T cell receptor (beta chain) was sequenced within a study of CD8 T cells in ankylosing spondylitis. Regarding the study as a whole: Within ankylosing spondylitis blood, a TCR beta motif made up of eight or nine highly homologous variants appeared to be characteristic.

From germline, CDR1 is SGHRS and CDR2 YFSETQ. Trimming cost V 4 bases and J 4 bases, with 21 bases left between them. The CDR3 is made up of 16 amino acids. Details on this clonotype: Its antigen is currently unknown.

MiXCR, applied by TCRdb to the 5' RACE reads, yields one record per CDR3 protein. The sample records under 550,000 distinct CDR3 sequences, 20% to 30% being singletons. This TCR came from a male donor with ankylosing spondylitis. The chain carries TRBV5-1 and TRBJ2-7; D may be TRBD1 or TRBD2 (6 bases each). Specimen: blood, either unsorted or a sorted T cell fraction (not recorded which). CDR3 bases: TGCGCCAGCAGCCTATCCGGGGGCCCCTCACATTACGAGCAGTACTTC. This codes for CASSLSGGPSHYEQYF.